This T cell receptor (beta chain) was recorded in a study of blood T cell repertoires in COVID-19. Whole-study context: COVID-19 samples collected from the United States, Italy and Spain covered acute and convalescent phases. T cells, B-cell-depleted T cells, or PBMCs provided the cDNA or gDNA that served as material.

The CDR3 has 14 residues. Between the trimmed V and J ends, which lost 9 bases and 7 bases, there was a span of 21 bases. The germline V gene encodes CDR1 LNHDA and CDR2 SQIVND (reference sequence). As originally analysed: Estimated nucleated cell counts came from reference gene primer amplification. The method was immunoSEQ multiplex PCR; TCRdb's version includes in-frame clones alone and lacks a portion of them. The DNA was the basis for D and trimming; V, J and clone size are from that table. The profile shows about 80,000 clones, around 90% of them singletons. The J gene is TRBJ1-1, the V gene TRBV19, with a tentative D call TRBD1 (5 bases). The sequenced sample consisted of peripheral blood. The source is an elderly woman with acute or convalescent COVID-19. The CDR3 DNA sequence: TGTGCCAGCCGTAAGGAGAAGGGGCGCGGTGAAGCTTTCTTT. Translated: CASRKEKGRGEAFF.